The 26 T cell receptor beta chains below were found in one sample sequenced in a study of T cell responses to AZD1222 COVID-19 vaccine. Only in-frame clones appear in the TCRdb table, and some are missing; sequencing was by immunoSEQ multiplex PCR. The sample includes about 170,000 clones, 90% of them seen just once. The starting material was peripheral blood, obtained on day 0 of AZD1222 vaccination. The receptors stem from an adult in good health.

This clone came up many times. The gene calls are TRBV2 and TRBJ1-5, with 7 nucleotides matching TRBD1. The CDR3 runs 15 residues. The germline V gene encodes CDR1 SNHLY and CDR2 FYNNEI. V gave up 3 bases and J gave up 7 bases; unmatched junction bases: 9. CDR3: CASSDRTQGPQPQHF. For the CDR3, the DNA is TGTGCCAGCAGTGATCGTACACAGGGGCCCCAGCCCCAGCATTTT. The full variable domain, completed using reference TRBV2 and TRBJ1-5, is EPEVTQTPSHQVTQMGQEVILRCVPISNHLYFYWYRQILGQKVEFLVSFYNNEISEKSEIFDDQFSVERPDGSNFTLKIRSTKLEDSAMYFCASSDRTQGPQPQHFGDGTRLSIL.

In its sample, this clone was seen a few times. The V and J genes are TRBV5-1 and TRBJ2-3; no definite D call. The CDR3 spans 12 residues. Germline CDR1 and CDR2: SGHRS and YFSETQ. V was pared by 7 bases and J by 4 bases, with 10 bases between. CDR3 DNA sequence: TGCGCCAGCCGATTAGGGTCAGATACGCAGTATTTT. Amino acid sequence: CASRLGSDTQYF.

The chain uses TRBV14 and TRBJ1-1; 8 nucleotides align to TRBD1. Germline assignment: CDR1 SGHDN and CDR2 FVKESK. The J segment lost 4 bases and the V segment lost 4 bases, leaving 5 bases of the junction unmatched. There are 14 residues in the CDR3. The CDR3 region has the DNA TGTGCCAGCAGCCGACAGGGGTGGGGCACTGAAGCTTTCTTT. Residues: CASSRQGWGTEAFF. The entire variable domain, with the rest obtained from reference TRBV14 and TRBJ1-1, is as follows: EAGVTQFPSHSVIEKGQTVTLRCDPISGHDNLYWYRRVMGKEIKFLLHFVKESKQDESGMPNNRFLAERTGGTYSTLKVQPAELEDSGVYFCASSRQGWGTEAFFGQGTRLTVV.

The CDR3 loop is CASIGWGGANTEAFF. CDR3 sequence (DNA): TGTGCCAGCATCGGTTGGGGGGGAGCGAACACTGAAGCTTTCTTT. This chain links TRBV6-5 with TRBJ1-1; D may be TRBD1 (5 bases). Germline loops: CDR1 MNHEY, CDR2 SVGAGI. The CDR3 extends over 15 amino acids. Trimming removed 7 bases at V and 1 base at J, with 16 bases between.

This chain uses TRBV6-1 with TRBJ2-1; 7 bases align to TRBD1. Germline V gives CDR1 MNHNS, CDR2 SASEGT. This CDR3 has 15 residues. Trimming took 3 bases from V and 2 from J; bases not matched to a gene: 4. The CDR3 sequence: CASSEGQGAYNEQFF. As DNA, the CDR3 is TGTGCCAGCAGTGAGGGCCAGGGGGCCTACAATGAGCAGTTCTTC.

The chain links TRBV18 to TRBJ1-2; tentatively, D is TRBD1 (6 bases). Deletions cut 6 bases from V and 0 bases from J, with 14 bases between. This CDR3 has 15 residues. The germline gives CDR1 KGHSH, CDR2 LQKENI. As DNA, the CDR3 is TGTGCCAGCTCTACTACAGGGCGGCCTAACTATGGCTACACCTTC. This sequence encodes CASSTTGRPNYGYTF. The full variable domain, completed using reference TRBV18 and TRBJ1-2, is NAGVMQNPRHLVRRRGQEARLRCSPMKGHSHVYWYRQLPEEGLKFMVYLQKENIIDESGMPKERFSAEFPKEGPSILRIQQVVRGDSAAYFCASSTTGRPNYGYTFGSGTRLTVV.

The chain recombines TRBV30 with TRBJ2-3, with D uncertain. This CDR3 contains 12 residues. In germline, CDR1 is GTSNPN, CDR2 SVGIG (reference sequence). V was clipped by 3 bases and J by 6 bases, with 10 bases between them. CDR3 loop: CAWSTSSDTQYF. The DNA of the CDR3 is TGTGCCTGGAGCACCTCGAGCGATACGCAGTATTTT. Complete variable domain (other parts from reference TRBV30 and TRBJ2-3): SQTIHQWPATLVQPVGSPLSLECTVEGTSNPNLYWYRQAAGRGLQLLFYSVGIGQISSEVPQNLSASRPQDRQFILSSKKLLLSDSGFYLCAWSTSSDTQYFGPGTRLTVL.

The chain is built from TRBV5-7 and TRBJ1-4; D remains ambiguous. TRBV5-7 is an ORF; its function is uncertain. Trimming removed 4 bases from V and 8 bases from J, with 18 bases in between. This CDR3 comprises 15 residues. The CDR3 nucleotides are TGTGCCAGCAGCCCATATGCCCTGGGATGGGAAAAACTGTTTTTT. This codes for CASSPYALGWEKLFF.

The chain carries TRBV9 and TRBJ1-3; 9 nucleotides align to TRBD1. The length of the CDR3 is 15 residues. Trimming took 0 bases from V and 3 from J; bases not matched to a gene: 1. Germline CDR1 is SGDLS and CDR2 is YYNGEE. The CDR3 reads CASSVEGQGGNTIYF. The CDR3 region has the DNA TGTGCCAGCAGCGTAGAGGGACAGGGTGGAAACACCATATATTTT.

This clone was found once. The CDR3: CASTLYGGSTDTQYF. Written as DNA, the CDR3 is TGTGCCAGTACCCTCTACGGGGGAAGCACAGATACGCAGTATTTT. This chain connects TRBV19 to TRBJ2-3; the D gene is possibly TRBD2 (6 bases). V lost 7 bases and J 0 bases, leaving 14 bases between the germline ends. CDR1 LNHDA and CDR2 SQIVND come from the germline V gene (reference sequence). The CDR3 consists of 15 residues.

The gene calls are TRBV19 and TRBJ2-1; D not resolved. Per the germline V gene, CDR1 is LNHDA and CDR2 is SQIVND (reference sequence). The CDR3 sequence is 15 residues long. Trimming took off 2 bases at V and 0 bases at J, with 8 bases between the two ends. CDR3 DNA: TGTGCCAGTAGTATATCTTGGGTCTCCTACAATGAGCAGTTCTTC. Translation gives CASSISWVSYNEQFF.

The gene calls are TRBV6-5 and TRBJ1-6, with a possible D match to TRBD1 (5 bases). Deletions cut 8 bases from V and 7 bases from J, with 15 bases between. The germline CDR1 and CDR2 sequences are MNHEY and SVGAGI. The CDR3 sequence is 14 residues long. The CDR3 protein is CASGGSWLNSPLHF. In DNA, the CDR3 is TGTGCCAGCGGGGGGAGTTGGCTAAATTCACCCCTCCACTTT.

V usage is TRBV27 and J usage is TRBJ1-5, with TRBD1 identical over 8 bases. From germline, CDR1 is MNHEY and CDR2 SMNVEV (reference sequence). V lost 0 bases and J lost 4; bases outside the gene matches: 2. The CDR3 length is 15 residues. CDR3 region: CASSLSGTGNQPQHF. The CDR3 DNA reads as TGTGCCAGCAGTTTATCCGGGACAGGTAATCAGCCCCAGCATTTT.

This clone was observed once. CDR3 nucleotides: TGTGCCAGGATCAGGGGGCTCTACGAGCAGTACTTC. This gives the protein CARIRGLYEQYF. The chain links TRBV19 to TRBJ2-7, with 8 bases aligning to TRBD1. The CDR3 contains 12 residues. Germline CDR1 LNHDA, CDR2 SQIVND (reference sequence). The J segment lost 3 bases and the V segment lost 9 bases, leaving 4 bases of the junction unmatched.

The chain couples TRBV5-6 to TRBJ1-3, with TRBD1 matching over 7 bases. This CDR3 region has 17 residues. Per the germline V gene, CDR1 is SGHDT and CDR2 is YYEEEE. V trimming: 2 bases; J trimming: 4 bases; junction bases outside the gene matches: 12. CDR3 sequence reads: CASSFRPRQGTGNTIYF. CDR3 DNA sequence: TGTGCCAGCAGCTTTCGGCCCAGACAGGGAACAGGAAACACCATATATTTT.

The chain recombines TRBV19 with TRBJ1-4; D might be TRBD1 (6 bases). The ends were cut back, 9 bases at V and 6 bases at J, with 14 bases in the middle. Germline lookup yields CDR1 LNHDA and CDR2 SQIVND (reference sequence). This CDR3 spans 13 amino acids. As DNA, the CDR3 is TGTGCCAGAAAGGGGGGGCGGGATGAAAAACTGTTTTTT. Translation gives CARKGGRDEKLFF.

This CDR3 reads CASSLGSLNTEAFF. The DNA of the CDR3 is TGCGCCAGCAGCTTGGGCAGTCTGAACACTGAAGCTTTCTTT. The chain recombines TRBV5-1 with TRBJ1-1; D gene ambiguous. Germline V gene sequence: CDR1 SGHRS, CDR2 YFSETQ. Trimming cost V 0 bases and J 0 bases, with 6 bases left between them. CDR3 length equals 14 residues. Full variable domain (missing parts from reference TRBV5-1 and TRBJ1-1): KAGVTQTPRYLIKTRGQQVTLSCSPISGHRSVSWYQQTPGQGLQFLFEYFSETQRNKGNFPGRFSGRQFSNSRSEMNVSTLELGDSALYLCASSLGSLNTEAFFGQGTRLTVV.

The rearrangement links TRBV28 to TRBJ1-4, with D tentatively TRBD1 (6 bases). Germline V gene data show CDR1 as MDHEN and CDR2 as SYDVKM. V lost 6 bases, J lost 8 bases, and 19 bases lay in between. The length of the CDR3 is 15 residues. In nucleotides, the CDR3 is TGTGCCAGCAGAACACAGGGAAGCGAGCGGGAAAAACTGTTTTTT. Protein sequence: CASRTQGSEREKLFF.

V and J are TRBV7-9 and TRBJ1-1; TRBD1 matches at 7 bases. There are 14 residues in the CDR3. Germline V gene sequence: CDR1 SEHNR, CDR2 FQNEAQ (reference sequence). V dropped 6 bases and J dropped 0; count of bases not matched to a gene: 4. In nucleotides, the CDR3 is TGTGCCAGCAGTTCACAGGGGATGAACACTGAAGCTTTCTTT. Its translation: CASSSQGMNTEAFF.

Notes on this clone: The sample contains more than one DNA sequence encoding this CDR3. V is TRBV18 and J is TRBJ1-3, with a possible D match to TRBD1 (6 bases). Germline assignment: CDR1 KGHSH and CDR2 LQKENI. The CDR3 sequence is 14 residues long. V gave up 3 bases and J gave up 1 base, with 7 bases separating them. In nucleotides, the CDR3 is TGTGCCAGCTCACCGGACAGTTCTGGAAACACCATATATTTT. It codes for CASSPDSSGNTIYF.

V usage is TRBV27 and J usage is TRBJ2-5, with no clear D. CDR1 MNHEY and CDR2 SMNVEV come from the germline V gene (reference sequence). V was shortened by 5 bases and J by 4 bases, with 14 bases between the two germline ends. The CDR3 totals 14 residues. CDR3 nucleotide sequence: TGTGCCAGCAGTCTCCCCGATAGACTAGAGACCCAGTACTTC. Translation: CASSLPDRLETQYF.

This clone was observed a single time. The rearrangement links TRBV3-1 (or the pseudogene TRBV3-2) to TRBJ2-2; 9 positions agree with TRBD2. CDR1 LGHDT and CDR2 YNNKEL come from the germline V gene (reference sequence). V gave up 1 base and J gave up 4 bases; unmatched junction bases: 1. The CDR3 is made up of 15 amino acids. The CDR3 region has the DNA TGTGCCAGCAGCCAAGCTAGCGGGGTCACCGGGGAGCTGTTTTTT. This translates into CASSQASGVTGELFF.

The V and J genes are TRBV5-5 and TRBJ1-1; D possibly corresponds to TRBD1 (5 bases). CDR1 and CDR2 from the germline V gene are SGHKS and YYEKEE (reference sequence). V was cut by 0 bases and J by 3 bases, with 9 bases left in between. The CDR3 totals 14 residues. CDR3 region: CASSLGGADTEAFF. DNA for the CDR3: TGTGCCAGCAGCTTGGGGGGCGCGGACACTGAAGCTTTCTTT. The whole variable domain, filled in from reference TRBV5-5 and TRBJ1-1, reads DAGVTQSPTHLIKTRGQQVTLRCSPISGHKSVSWYQQVLGQGPQFIFQYYEKEERGRGNFPDRFSARQFPNYSSELNVNALLLGDSALYLCASSLGGADTEAFFGQGTRLTVV.

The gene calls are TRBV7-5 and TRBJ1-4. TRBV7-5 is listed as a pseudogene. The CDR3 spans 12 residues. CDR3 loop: CASAEAPEKLFF. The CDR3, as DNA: TGTGCCAGCGCTGAGGCCCCCGAAAAACTGTTTTTT.

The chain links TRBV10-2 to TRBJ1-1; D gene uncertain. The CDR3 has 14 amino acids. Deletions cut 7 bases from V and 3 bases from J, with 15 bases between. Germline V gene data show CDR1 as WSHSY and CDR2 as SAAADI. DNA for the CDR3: TGCGCCAGCATGGAACAGTTTAGGGACACTGAAGCTTTCTTT. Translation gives CASMEQFRDTEAFF.

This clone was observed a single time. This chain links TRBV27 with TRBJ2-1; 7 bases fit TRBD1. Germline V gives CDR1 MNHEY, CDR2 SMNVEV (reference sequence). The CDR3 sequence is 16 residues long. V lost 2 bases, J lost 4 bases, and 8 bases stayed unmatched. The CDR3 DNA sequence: TGTGCCAGCAGTTTAAAATACAGGGGATTTTACAATGAGCAGTTCTTC. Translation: CASSLKYRGFYNEQFF.